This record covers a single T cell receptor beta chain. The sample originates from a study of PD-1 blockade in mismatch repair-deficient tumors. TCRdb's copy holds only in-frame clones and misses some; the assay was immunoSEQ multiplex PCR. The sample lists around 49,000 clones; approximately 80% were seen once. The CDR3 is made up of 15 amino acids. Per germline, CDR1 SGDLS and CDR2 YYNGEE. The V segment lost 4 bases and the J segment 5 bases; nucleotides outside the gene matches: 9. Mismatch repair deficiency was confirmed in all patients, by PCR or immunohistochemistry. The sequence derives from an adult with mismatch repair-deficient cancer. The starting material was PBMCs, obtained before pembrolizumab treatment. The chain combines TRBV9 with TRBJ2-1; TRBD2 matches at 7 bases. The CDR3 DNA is TGTGCCAGCAGCCCGCGGACTAGTGGGGACAATGAGCAGTTCTTC. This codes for CASSPRTSGDNEQFF.